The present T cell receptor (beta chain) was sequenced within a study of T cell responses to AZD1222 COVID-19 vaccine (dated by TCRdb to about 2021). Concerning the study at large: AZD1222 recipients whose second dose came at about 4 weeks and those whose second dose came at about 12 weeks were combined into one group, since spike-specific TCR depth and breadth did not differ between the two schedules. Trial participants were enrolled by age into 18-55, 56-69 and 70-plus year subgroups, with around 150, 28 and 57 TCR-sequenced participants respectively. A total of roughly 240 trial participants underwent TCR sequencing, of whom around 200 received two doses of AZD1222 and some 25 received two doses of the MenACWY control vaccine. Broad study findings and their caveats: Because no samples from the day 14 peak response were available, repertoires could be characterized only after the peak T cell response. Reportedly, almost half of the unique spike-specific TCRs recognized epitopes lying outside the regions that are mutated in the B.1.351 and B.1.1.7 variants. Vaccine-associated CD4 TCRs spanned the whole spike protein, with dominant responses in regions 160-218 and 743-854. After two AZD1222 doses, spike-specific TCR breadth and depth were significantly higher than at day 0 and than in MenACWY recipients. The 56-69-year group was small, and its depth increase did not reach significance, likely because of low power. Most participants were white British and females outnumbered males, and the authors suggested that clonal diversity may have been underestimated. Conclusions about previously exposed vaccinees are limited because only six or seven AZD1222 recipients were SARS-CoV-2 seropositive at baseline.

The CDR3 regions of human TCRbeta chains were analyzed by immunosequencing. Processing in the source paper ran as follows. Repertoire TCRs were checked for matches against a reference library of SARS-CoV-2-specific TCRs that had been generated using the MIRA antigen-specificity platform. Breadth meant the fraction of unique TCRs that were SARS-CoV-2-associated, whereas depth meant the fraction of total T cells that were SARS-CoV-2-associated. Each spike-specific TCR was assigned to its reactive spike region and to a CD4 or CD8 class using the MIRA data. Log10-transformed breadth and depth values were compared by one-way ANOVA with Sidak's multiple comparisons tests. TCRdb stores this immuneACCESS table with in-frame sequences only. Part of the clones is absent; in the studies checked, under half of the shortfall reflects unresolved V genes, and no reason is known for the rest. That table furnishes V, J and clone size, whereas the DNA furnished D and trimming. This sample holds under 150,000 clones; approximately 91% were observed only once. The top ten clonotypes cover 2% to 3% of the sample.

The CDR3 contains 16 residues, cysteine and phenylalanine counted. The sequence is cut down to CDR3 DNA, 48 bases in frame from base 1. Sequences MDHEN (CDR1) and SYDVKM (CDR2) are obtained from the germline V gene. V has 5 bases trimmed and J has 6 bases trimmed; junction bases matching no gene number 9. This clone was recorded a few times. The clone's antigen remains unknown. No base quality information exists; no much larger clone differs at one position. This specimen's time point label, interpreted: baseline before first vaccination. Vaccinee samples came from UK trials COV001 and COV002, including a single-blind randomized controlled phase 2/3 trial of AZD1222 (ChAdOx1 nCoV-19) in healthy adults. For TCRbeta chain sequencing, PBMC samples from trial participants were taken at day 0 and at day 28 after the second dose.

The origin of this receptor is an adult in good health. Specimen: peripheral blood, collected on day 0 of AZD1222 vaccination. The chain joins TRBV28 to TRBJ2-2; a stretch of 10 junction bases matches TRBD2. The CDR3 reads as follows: CASSAPSGSPAGELFF. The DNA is TGTGCCAGCAGTGCTCCTAGCGGGAGTCCCGCCGGGGAGCTGTTTTTT.